What follows are 2 T cell receptor beta chains derived from one specimen sequenced in a study of siplizumab effects on memory and regulatory T cells. Assay: immunoSEQ multiplex PCR; the TCRdb copy retains only in-frame clones and omits some. The top ten hold roughly 0.62% of the sample, which has some 100,000 clones, around 94% seen once. Sequencing was performed on Tregs sorted from blood. The receptors stem from a human donor in good health.

The chain is built from TRBV28 and TRBJ2-1; the match to TRBD2 covers 8 bases. The germline gives CDR1 MDHEN, CDR2 SYDVKM. V dropped 5 bases and J dropped 15; count of bases not matched to a gene: 15. This CDR3 contains 14 residues. CDR3 residues: CASSPNRVAGLRFF. CDR3 DNA: TGTGCCAGCAGTCCAAATAGAGTAGCGGGACTGAGGTTCTTC.

The chain employs TRBV29-1 and TRBJ1-2; 7 bases fit TRBD1. The CDR3 consists of 11 residues. The germline gives CDR1 SQVTM, CDR2 ANQGSEA. V lost 6 bases, J lost 8 bases, and 6 bases stayed unmatched. The CDR3 protein is CSVGQSGGYTF. For the CDR3, the DNA is TGCAGCGTGGGACAGAGCGGGGGCTACACCTTC.